Listed here are 6 T cell receptor beta chains from one sample, sequenced in a study of T cell clonotyping in hematopoietic cell transplantation. The method was immunoSEQ multiplex PCR; TCRdb's version includes in-frame clones alone and lacks a portion of them. The sample has about 29,000 clones, approximately 80% seen once. Time point specified: recipient sample about 28 days before transplant, after cytoreduction. The sample consisted of peripheral blood mononuclear cells, taken before stem cell transplant. The receptors were gathered from a woman aged 25-40 years with chronic myeloid leukemia. Some clones in this sample may be carry-over from other donors' samples.

The chain couples TRBV5-6 to TRBJ1-5; D not resolved. This CDR3 contains 16 residues. The V end was cut by 4 bases, the J end by 0 bases, with 14 bases between. Germline V lookup: CDR1 SGHDT, CDR2 YYEEEE. Here the CDR3 DNA reads TGTGCCAGCAGCGCAGGTTGGGGTAATAGCAATCAGCCCCAGCATTTT. Protein sequence: CASSAGWGNSNQPQHF. The full variable domain, its missing parts supplied by reference TRBV5-6 and TRBJ1-5, is DAGVTQSPTHLIKTRGQQVTLRCSPKSGHDTVSWYQQALGQGPQFIFQYYEEEERQRGNFPDRFSGHQFPNYSSELNVNALLLGDSALYLCASSAGWGNSNQPQHFGDGTRLSIL.

This clone occurred once. This chain uses TRBV5-1 with TRBJ1-1, with unresolved D. The CDR3 contains 13 residues. The germline V gene has CDR1 SGHRS and CDR2 YFSETQ. Trimming cost V 4 bases and J 5 bases, with 12 bases left between them. CDR3: CASSPLLGTEAFF. Here the CDR3 DNA reads TGCGCCAGCAGCCCTCTATTGGGGACTGAAGCTTTCTTT.

This chain connects TRBV30 to TRBJ1-2; D possibly corresponds to TRBD1 (5 bases). V was clipped by 5 bases and J by 6 bases, with 10 bases between them. Germline V gives CDR1 GTSNPN, CDR2 SVGIG (reference sequence). CDR3 length: 11 amino acids. This CDR3 is CAWRGEDGYTF. DNA for the CDR3: TGTGCCTGGCGGGGGGAGGATGGCTACACCTTC.

This chain links TRBV6-1 with TRBJ1-4; D might be TRBD1 (5 bases). The CDR3 has 13 residues. The V and J ends lost 7 bases and 8 bases respectively, with 14 bases between them. Germline V gene data show CDR1 as MNHNS and CDR2 as SASEGT. The CDR3 DNA reads as TGTGCCAGCATGGGGCTATTAAGAGAAAAACTGTTTTTT. Protein sequence: CASMGLLREKLFF.

The CDR3 DNA reads as TGCAGCGTTGAGGTTATGAACACTGAAGCTTTCTTT. This sequence encodes CSVEVMNTEAFF. This chain joins TRBV29-1 and TRBJ1-1; D gene ambiguous. V gave up 3 bases and J gave up 0 bases, with 5 bases separating them. Germline assignment: CDR1 SQVTM and CDR2 ANQGSEA. The CDR3 runs to 12 residues.

This sequence joins TRBV28 and TRBJ1-2; the D is unclear. Trimming stripped 2 bases from V and 4 bases from J, with 5 bases between. Germline V gene data show CDR1 as MDHEN and CDR2 as SYDVKM. The CDR3 sequence is 12 residues long. The DNA of the CDR3 is TGTGCCAGCAGTTTAAGAAGCTATGGCTACACCTTC. Translating it yields CASSLRSYGYTF.